This entry concerns a single T cell receptor beta chain. What it recognizes is unknown. These data originate in a study of shared clonotypes between healthy human individuals. Germline CDR1 and CDR2: LGHNA and YSLEER. V lost 0 bases and J 6 bases, leaving 6 bases between the germline ends. CDR3 length equals 13 residues. The protocol was immunoSEQ multiplex PCR, while the TCRdb copy is restricted to in-frame clones and leaves out a portion. The top ten clones hold about 1.2% of a sample with over a million clones, roughly 96% of them seen once. Study-level results: Non-shared clonotypes showed lower generation probabilities than clonotypes common to all four donors.

The chain has TRBV4-3 and TRBJ1-5; D call uncertain. The sequenced material came from naive CD4+ T cells sorted from blood. Subset noted: CD45RA+ positively selected. This clonotype was sampled from a man aged 25-45 years in good health. In DNA, the CDR3 is TGCGCCAGCAGCCAAGATGCAGGTCAGCCCCAGCATTTT. As protein: CASSQDAGQPQHF.